This T cell receptor (beta chain) appears in the sequencing data of a study of OX40 agonist ivuxolimab in advanced cancers. V shed 4 bases and J shed 1 base, with 11 bases lying between them. CDR1 and CDR2 (germline): SGHVS, FQNEAQ. The CDR3 loop spans 15 amino acids. Some clones are missing from TCRdb's copy, which holds only in-frame ones; the method was immunoSEQ multiplex PCR. In the table there are some 81,000 clones, around 82% of which are singletons. This clone was detected only once. The chain links TRBV7-8 to TRBJ1-5, with D perhaps matching TRBD1 (5 bases). The sequence was collected from an adult with an advanced solid tumor such as melanoma, head and neck, liver or kidney cancer. This material consisted of CD4+ or CD8+ T cells sorted from blood, taken in a trial of the OX40 agonist ivuxolimab. This CDR3 reads CASSWAPGSNQPQHF. The DNA for the CDR3 is TGTGCCAGCAGCTGGGCCCCAGGGAGCAATCAGCCCCAGCATTTT.